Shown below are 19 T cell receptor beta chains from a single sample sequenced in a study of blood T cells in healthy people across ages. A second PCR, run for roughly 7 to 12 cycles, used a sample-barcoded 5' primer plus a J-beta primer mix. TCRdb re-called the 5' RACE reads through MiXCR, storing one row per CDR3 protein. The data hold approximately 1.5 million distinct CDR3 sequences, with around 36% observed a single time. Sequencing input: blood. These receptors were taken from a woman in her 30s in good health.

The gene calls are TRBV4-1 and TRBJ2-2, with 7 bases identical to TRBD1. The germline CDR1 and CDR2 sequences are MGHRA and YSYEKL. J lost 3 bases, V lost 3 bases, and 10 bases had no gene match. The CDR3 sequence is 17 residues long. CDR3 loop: CASSQETGTAHTGELFF. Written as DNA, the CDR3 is TGCGCCAGCAGCCAGGAAACCGGGACAGCCCACACCGGGGAGCTGTTTTTT.

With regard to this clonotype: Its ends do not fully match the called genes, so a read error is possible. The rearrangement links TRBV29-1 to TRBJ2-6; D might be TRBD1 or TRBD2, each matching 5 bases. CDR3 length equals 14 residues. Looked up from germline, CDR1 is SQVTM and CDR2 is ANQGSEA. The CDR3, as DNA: TGCAGCGTTGCAGGGACCTCTGGGGCCAACGGCCTGACTTTC. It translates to CSVAGTSGANGLTF. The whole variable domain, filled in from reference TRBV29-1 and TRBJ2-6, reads SAVISQKPSRDICQRGTSLTIQCQVDSQVTMMFWYRQQPGQSLTLIATANQGSEATYESGFVIDKFPISRPNLTFSTLTVSNMSPEDSSIYLCSVAGTSGANGLTFGAGSRLTVL.

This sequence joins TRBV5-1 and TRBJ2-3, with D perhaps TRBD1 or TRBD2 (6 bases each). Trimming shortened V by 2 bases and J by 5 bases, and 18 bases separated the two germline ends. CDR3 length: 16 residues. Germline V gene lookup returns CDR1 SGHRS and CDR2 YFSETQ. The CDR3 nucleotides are TGCGCCAGCAGCTTACACGGAGGAGGGGGTAAAGATACGCAGTATTTT. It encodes CASSLHGGGGKDTQYF. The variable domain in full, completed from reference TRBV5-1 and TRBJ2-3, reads KAGVTQTPRYLIKTRGQQVTLSCSPISGHRSVSWYQQTPGQGLQFLFEYFSETQRNKGNFPGRFSGRQFSNSRSEMNVSTLELGDSALYLCASSLHGGGGKDTQYFGPGTRLTVL.

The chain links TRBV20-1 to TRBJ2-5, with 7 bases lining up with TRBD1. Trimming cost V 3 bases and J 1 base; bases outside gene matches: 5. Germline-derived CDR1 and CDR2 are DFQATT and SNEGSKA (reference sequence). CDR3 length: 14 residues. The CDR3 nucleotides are TGCAGTGCTAGGAGTAGGGACAGCCAAGAGACCCAGTACTTC. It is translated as CSARSRDSQETQYF.

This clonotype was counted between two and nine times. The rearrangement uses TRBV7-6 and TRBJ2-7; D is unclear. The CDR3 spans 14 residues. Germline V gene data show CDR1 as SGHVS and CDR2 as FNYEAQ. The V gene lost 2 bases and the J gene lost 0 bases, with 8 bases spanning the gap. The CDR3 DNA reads TGTGCCAGCAGCTTATACGGGTACTCCTACGAGCAGTACTTC. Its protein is CASSLYGYSYEQYF. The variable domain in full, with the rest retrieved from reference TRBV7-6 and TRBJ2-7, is GAGVSQSPRYKVTKRGQDVALRCDPISGHVSLYWYRQALGQGPEFLTYFNYEAQQDKSGLPNDRFSAERPEGSISTLTIQRTEQRDSAMYRCASSLYGYSYEQYFGPGTRLTVT.

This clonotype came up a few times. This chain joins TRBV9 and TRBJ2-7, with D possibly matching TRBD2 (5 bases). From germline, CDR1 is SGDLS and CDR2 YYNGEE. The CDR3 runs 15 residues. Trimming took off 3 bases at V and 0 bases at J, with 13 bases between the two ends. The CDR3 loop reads CASSESGVSSYEQYF. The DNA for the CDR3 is TGTGCCAGCAGCGAATCCGGGGTATCCTCCTACGAGCAGTACTTC.

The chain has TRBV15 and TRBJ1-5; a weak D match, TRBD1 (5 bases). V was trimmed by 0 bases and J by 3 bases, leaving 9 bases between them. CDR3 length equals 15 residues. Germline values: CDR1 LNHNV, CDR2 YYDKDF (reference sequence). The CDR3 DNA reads TGTGCCACCAGCAGAGAGCCGGGGCCCAATCAGCCCCAGCATTTT. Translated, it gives CATSREPGPNQPQHF.

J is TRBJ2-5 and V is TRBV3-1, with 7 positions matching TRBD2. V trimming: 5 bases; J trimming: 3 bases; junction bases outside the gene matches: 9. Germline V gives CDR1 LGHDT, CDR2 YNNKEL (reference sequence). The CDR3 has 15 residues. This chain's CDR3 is CASSSRYAGEETQYF. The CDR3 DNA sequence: TGTGCCAGCAGCTCCCGCTACGCGGGAGAAGAGACCCAGTACTTC.

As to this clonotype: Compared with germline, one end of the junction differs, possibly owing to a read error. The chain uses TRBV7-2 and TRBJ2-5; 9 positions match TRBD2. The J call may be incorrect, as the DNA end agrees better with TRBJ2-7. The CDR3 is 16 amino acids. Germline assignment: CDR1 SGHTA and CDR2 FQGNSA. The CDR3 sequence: CACSLDRLAVSYEQYF. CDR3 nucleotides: TGTGCCTGCAGCTTAGATCGACTAGCGGTGTCCTACGAGCAGTACTTC.

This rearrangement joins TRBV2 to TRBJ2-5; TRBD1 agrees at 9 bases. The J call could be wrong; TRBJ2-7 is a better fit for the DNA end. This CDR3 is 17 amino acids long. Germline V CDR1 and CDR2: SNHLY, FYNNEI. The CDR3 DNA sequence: TGTGCCAGCAGTGAAGCGCTTCGGGGGACAGGGAACGGCGAGCAGTACTTC. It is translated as CASSEALRGTGNGEQYF.

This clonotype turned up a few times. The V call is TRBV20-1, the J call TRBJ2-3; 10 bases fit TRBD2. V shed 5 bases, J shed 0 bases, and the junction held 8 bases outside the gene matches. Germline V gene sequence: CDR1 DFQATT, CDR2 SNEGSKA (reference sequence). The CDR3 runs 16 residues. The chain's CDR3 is CSAGGLAVTSTDTQYF. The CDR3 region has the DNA TGCAGTGCTGGCGGACTAGCGGTCACTAGCACAGATACGCAGTATTTT.

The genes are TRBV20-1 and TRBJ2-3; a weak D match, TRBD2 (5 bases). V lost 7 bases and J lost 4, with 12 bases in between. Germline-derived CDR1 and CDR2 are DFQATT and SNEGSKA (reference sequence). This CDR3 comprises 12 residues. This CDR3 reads CSVQDSSDTQYF. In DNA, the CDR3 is TGCAGTGTTCAGGACTCCTCAGATACGCAGTATTTT.

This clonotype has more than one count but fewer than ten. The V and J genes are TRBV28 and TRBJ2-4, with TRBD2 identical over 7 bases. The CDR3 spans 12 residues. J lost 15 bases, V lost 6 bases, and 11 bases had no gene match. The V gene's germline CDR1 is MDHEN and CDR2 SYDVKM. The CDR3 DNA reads TGTGCCAGCAGCCCTTTAAGCGGGGTGGGGTACTTC. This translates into CASSPLSGVGYF.

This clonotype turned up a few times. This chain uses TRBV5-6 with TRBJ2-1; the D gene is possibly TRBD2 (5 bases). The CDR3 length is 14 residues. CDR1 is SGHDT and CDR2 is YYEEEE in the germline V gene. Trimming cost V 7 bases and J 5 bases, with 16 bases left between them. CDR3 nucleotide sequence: TGTGCCAGCGTTCGGGGTGTCGTCCACAATGAGCAGTTCTTC. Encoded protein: CASVRGVVHNEQFF.

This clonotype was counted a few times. The CDR3 here is CRLALAGSIMKQYF. The CDR3 DNA is TGCAGGCTCGCTCTAGCGGGCTCCATTATGAAGCAGTACTTC. The chain links TRBV20-1 to TRBJ2-4; 8 nucleotides align to TRBD2. The CDR3 totals 14 residues. CDR1 and CDR2 (germline): DFQATT, SNEGSKA (reference sequence).

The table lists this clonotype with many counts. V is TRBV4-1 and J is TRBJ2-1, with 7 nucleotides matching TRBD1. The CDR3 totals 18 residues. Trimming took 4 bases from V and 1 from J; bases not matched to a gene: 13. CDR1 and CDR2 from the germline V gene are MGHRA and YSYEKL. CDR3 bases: TGCGCCAGCAGCCCCCACGATAGAGGGGGCGCTTCCTACAATGAGCAGTTCTTC. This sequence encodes CASSPHDRGGASYNEQFF.

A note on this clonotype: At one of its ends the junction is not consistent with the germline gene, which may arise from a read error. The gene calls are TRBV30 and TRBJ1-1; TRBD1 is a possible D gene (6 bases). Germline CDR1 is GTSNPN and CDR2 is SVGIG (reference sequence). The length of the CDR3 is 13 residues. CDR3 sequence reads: CAWTPGVNTEAFF. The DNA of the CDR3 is TGCGCCTGGACCCCAGGGGTGAACACTGAAGCTTTCTTT.

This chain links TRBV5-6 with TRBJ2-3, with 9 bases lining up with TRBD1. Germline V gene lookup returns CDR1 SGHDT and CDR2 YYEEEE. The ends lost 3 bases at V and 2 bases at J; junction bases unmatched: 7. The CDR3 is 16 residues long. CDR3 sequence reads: CASSSLGTGTTDTQYF. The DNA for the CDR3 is TGTGCCAGCAGCTCCCTCGGGACAGGGACCACAGATACGCAGTATTTT.

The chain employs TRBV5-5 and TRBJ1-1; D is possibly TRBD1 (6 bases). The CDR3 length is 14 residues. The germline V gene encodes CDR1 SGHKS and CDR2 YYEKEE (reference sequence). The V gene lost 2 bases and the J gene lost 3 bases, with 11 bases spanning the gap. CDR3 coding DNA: TGTGCCAGCAGCTTTTTGAGGACAGACACTGAAGCTTTCTTT. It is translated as CASSFLRTDTEAFF.